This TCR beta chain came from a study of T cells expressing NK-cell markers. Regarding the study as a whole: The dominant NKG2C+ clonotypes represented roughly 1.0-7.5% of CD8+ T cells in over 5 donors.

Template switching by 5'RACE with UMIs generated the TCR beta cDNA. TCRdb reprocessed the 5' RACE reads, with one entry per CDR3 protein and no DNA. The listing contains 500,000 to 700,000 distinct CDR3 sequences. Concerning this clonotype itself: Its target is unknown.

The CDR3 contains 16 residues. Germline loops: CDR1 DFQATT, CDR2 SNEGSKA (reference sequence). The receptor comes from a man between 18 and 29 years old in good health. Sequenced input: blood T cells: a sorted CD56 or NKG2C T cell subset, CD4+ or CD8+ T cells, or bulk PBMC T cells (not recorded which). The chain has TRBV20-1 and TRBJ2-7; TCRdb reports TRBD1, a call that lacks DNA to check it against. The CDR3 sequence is CSASPLPGRSSYEQYF.